The source of this T cell receptor (beta chain) is a study of shared clonotypes between healthy human individuals. Generated by immunoSEQ multiplex PCR, the TCRdb table keeps only in-frame clones and is missing some. The table includes about 460,000 clones, approximately 77% detected once. Genomic DNA from unsorted samples was obtained from 80 million to 100 million PBMCs (per sample). The specimen sequenced was PBMCs. This clonotype was obtained from a woman aged 40 to 55 in good health. Some clones in this sample may be carry-over from other donors' samples.

CDR3 sequence reads: CASSPDGFGANVLTF. In DNA form, the CDR3 reads TGTGCCAGCAGCCCAGATGGGTTTGGGGCCAACGTCCTGACTTTC. The chain uses TRBV7-9 and TRBJ2-6, with D uncertain. Germline V gene sequence: CDR1 SEHNR, CDR2 FQNEAQ (reference sequence). The CDR3 extends over 15 amino acids. V was cut by 5 bases and J by 3 bases, with 11 bases left in between.